Presented here are 7 T cell receptor beta chains from one specimen sequenced in a study of human T cells and chemical hapten exposure. One entry per CDR3 protein, called by TCRdb with MiXCR from the RACE reads. The table shows 150,000 to 200,000 distinct CDR3 sequences, with 20% to 25% occurring only once. Time point defined: patch test 1, 2 weeks after DPC sensitization. Stated treatment: therapeutic diphenylcyclopropenone sensitization with weekly scalp DPC. The sample was whole blood, taken in connection with sensitization to the hapten diphenylcyclopropenone (DPC). The receptors originated from a woman aged 50 to 60 with alopecia areata. Some clones in this sample may be carry-over from other donors' samples.

This chain connects TRBV6-6 to TRBJ2-7, with D perhaps TRBD1 (5 bases). V gave up 6 bases and J gave up 6 bases, with 21 bases separating them. There are 15 residues in the CDR3. CDR1 and CDR2 (germline): MNHNY, SVGAGI (reference sequence). This CDR3 reads CASSPSGNFQSEQYF. In nucleotides, the CDR3 is TGTGCCAGCAGCCCCTCAGGGAACTTTCAGTCCGAGCAGTACTTC.

This chain joins TRBV3-1 and TRBJ1-6; the D is unclear. Deletions cut 1 base from V and 11 bases from J, with 6 bases between. This CDR3 comprises 12 residues. Germline CDR1 is LGHDT and CDR2 is YNNKEL (reference sequence). CDR3: CASSQASPPLHF. As DNA, the CDR3 is TGTGCCAGCAGCCAAGCCTCACCACCCCTCCACTTT.

This clonotype was found a few times. One end of the junction varies from germline; a read error may be responsible. The chain carries TRBV12-3 or TRBV12-4 and TRBJ1-1; D is unclear. CDR3 length: 14 amino acids. The CDR3 DNA sequence: TGTGCCAGCGGTTTCGTCGGGGTGAAGGGCCCCGAGGCATGG. Residues: CASGFVGVKGPEAW.

This chain links TRBV20-1 with TRBJ2-5, with D maybe TRBD1 (6 bases). The CDR3 totals 13 residues. V was cut by 5 bases and J by 2 bases, with 12 bases left in between. CDR1 is DFQATT and CDR2 is SNEGSKA in the germline V gene (reference sequence). In DNA, the CDR3 is TGCAGTGCTGGAACAGGGAATCAAGAGACCCAGTACTTC. Amino acids: CSAGTGNQETQYF.

This sequence joins TRBV2 and TRBJ1-2; D may be TRBD1 (5 bases). This CDR3 region has 15 residues. The V gene lost 2 bases and the J gene lost 8 bases, with 18 bases spanning the gap. Germline CDR1 and CDR2: SNHLY and FYNNEI. The CDR3 loop reads CASSELAGRVGGYTF. CDR3 sequence (DNA): TGTGCCAGCAGTGAACTGGCAGGGCGTGTTGGGGGCTACACCTTC.

The chain has TRBV29-1 and TRBJ2-3, with D unclear. The CDR3 length is 12 residues. V was cut by 1 base and J by 3 bases, with 5 bases left in between. In germline, CDR1 is SQVTM, CDR2 ANQGSEA. In DNA, the CDR3 is TGCAGCGTTGAAGTGGGGACAGATACGCAGTATTTT. Amino acid sequence: CSVEVGTDTQYF.

This clonotype was detected only a few times. This chain connects TRBV15 to TRBJ1-1, with a weak D call TRBD1 (5 bases). CDR1 is LNHNV and CDR2 is YYDKDF in the germline V gene (reference sequence). The length of the CDR3 is 13 residues. With 0 bases removed from V and 5 bases from J, the gap between germline ends came to 7 bases. Written as DNA, the CDR3 is TGTGCCACCAGCAGAGAAGAGGGGACTGAAGCTTTCTTT. Protein: CATSREEGTEAFF.